This record concerns one T cell receptor beta chain sequence. Its antigen is not yet known. It has no much larger one-base neighbor in the sample; base qualities were not kept. Library preparation was by PCR. Sequencing took place on an Illumina HiSeq 2500. TCR library preparation used molecular barcoding, with unique molecular identifiers applied to normalize quantification of the TCRbeta repertoire. Using fastp at Q25 and MiXCR, TCRdb reprocessed the public reads and kept productive beta chains. Each CDR3 protein appears once, grouped with its most common genes and DNA. Counted in this sample were roughly 570,000 distinct CDR3 sequences; 25% to 30% of them appeared once. The top ten clonotypes cover under 45% of the sample. The data stem from a study of T-cell reconstitution after alpha-beta-depleted transplantation in children listed by TCRdb under 2016. Study-level background: Using TCR repertoire profiling, the study quantitatively followed how T-cell immune reconstitution unfolded in children after TCRalphabeta/CD19-depleted allogeneic hematopoietic cell transplantation.

Points the paper makes about the study in general: The high TCRbeta diversity at day 60 in some patients was ascribed to recipient T cells and intrathymic progenitors that had survived conditioning. Hyperexpanded clone frequencies declined over subsequent months; after one year, T-cell counts and TCRbeta diversity were mostly attributed to newly produced T cells. The apparently early alphabetaT-cell count recovery about two months after transplant was reportedly dependent on only several hundred rapidly expanded clones derived from non-depleted graft cells.

The label giving this sample's treatment or condition can be read as: allogeneic hematopoietic cell transplantation with graft depleted of TCRalphabeta T cells and CD19 B cells. The transplant recipients were children given TCRalphabeta/CD19-depleted allogeneic hematopoietic cell grafts. The germline V gene encodes CDR1 SQVTM and CDR2 ANQGSEA. The junction carries 11 bases between V and J, which are trimmed by 5 bases and 3 bases respectively. The CDR3, cysteine through phenylalanine, is 12 amino acids long. The retained sequence is limited to the CDR3, 36 bases, with the frame set at the first base.

The chain links TRBV29-1 with TRBJ2-7, and perhaps TRBD2 as D gene, on 5 matching bases. This receptor was identified in a boy younger than two with Wiskott-Aldrich syndrome, due to receive a stem cell transplant. The sequencing here drew on PBMCs, taken before TCRalphabeta/CD19-depleted stem cell transplant. The CDR3 protein sequence reads: CSVKNRGYEQYF. The nucleotide sequence reads TGCAGCGTTAAAAATCGGGGCTACGAGCAGTACTTC.